This T cell receptor (beta chain) derives from a study of blood T cell repertoires in COVID-19. In terms of age and location, participants ranged from roughly 18 to 95 years and lived in about 25 US areas. The authors' processing: Reference gene primers were amplified, and this amplification served to estimate nucleated cell counts. Profiled with immunoSEQ multiplex PCR; TCRdb holds only in-frame clones, not every one. V and J calls and clone size are copied from that table; D and trimming were computed from the DNA. The repertoire includes 200,000 to 250,000 clones, about nine tenths of them detected once, and roughly 3.4% sits in the top ten. This receptor was identified in a woman aged 40-49 years with acute COVID-19. Sequences were obtained from PBMCs or T cells enriched from blood (not recorded which).

The chain's CDR3 is CASSFDRGRTGEQYF. The CDR3 bases are TGTGCCAGCAGCTTCGACAGGGGCCGGACCGGCGAGCAGTACTTC. This sequence joins TRBV7-2 and TRBJ2-7; 8 bases fit TRBD1. This CDR3 is built from 15 residues. The ends lost 3 bases at V and 6 bases at J; junction bases unmatched: 10. Germline CDR1 reads SGHTA; CDR2 reads FQGNSA.